This TCR beta chain emerged from a study of T-cell memory formation after mild COVID-19. Study in general: TCR clusters showed largely donor specificity.

Each CDR3 protein is one row after TCRdb ran MiXCR on the 5' RACE reads. The table has 150,000 to 200,000 distinct CDR3 sequences, around a third seen once; the top ten hold around 12%. This CDR3 has 14 residues. The germline gives CDR1 MNHEY, CDR2 SMNVEV (reference sequence). V gave up 4 bases and J gave up 4 bases, with 12 bases separating them. This clonotype turned up a few times. Sequencing input: PBMCs or a T cell subset sorted from them (not recorded which). The chain recombines TRBV27 with TRBJ2-3; no clear D. The clonotype comes from an adult woman who had mild COVID-19 (a few samples of this study predate the infection). Cell type and time point are not known. The CDR3 bases are TGTGCCAGCAGTTCTGCTAGGCCCCCAGATACGCAGTATTTT. Its translation is CASSSARPPDTQYF.